This TCR beta chain was sequenced during a study of cytomegalovirus exposure and HLA in healthy donors. Worth noting for this clone: Its antigen is still unknown.

Findings of the study overall: A later examination showed that TCR association rates differed by HLA locus, with DRB1 most and HLA-C fewest.

The germline V gene has CDR1 MNHEY and CDR2 SVGAGI. V trimming: 1 base; J trimming: 7 bases; junction bases outside the gene matches: 5. The CDR3 consists of 14 residues. Vbeta (60) and Jbeta (13) primers were used in the PCR. Profiled with immunoSEQ multiplex PCR; TCRdb holds only in-frame clones, not every one. This sample has 140,000 to 150,000 clones, with around 79% found just once. The receptor was derived from a male donor in good health and CMV-seronegative. The material sequenced was PBMCs. J is TRBJ1-2 and V is TRBV6-5, with 8 nucleotides matching TRBD1. The CDR3 coding sequence is TGTGCCAGCAGTTACTGGACAGGGTCTGGTGGCTACACCTTC. This translates into CASSYWTGSGGYTF.